The next 21 T cell receptor beta chains were all read from a single sample in a study of blood T cell repertoires in COVID-19. Method: immunoSEQ multiplex PCR; TCRdb's copy keeps in-frame clones and lacks some. This table has approximately 240,000 clones, about 85% appearing once. The sequencing input was peripheral blood. The receptor set was obtained from a woman aged 55-70 years who had recovered from COVID-19.

This rearrangement joins TRBV5-1 to TRBJ1-1; D possibly corresponds to TRBD1 (6 bases). Trimming removed 4 bases at V and 2 bases at J, with 15 bases between. CDR3 size: 15 residues. The germline V gene has CDR1 SGHRS and CDR2 YFSETQ. For the CDR3, the DNA is TGCGCCAGCAGCCGCAGCGCAGGGGAAAACACTGAAGCTTTCTTT. This translates into CASSRSAGENTEAFF.

This chain links TRBV7-9 with TRBJ1-1; 9 nucleotides match TRBD1. Germline V gene lookup returns CDR1 SEHNR and CDR2 FQNEAQ (reference sequence). CDR3 length: 15 amino acids. The J segment lost 6 bases and the V segment lost 3 bases, leaving 8 bases of the junction unmatched. The DNA of the CDR3 is TGTGCCAGCAGCTTCCGGGACAGGGCTTCCGCTGAAGCTTTCTTT. It codes for CASSFRDRASAEAFF.

The V and J genes are TRBV23-1 and TRBJ1-2; TRBD1 matches 11 bases. TRBV23-1 is an ORF; its function is uncertain. This CDR3 region has 16 residues. The V segment lost 4 bases and the J segment 6 bases; nucleotides outside the gene matches: 10. The CDR3 DNA reads TGCGCCAGCAGTCTAACGGGACAGGGGGTTTTCGATGGCTACACCTTC. Translated: CASSLTGQGVFDGYTF.

The V gene is TRBV7-9, the J gene TRBJ1-6, with 7 bases identical to TRBD1. Per the germline V gene, CDR1 is SEHNR and CDR2 is FQNEAQ (reference sequence). V shed 4 bases, J shed 0 bases, and the junction held 6 bases outside the gene matches. This CDR3 is 17 amino acids long. The CDR3 sequence: CASSSLQGLSYNSPLHF. The CDR3 region has the DNA TGTGCCAGCAGCTCTCTACAGGGGCTCTCCTATAATTCACCCCTCCACTTT.

The chain carries TRBV2 and TRBJ1-3, with D unresolved. Per germline, CDR1 SNHLY and CDR2 FYNNEI. This CDR3 spans 16 amino acids. V was shortened by 3 bases and J by 0 bases, with 12 bases between the two germline ends. CDR3 coding DNA: TGTGCCAGCAGTGACTCGCCTTTTAGCTCTGGAAACACCATATATTTT. This encodes CASSDSPFSSGNTIYF.

The chain links TRBV2 to TRBJ2-5; D may be TRBD2 (5 bases). The CDR3 is 14 amino acids. V was pared by 3 bases and J by 0 bases, with 8 bases between. Germline loops: CDR1 SNHLY, CDR2 FYNNEI. The CDR3 nucleotides are TGTGCCAGCAGTGAGGGCGGGTACCAAGAGACCCAGTACTTC. Amino acids: CASSEGGYQETQYF.

The V and J genes are TRBV5-1 and TRBJ2-1; 8 bases match TRBD2. The CDR3 runs 13 residues. Germline assignment: CDR1 SGHRS and CDR2 YFSETQ. J gave up 9 bases and V 4 bases, and 6 bases lay outside the gene matches. CDR3 sequence reads: CASSTGLASEQFF. For the CDR3, the DNA is TGCGCCAGCAGCACCGGACTAGCCTCTGAGCAGTTCTTC.

This chain joins TRBV5-8 and TRBJ2-3, with 12 bases matching TRBD2. After removal of 0 bases from V and 3 bases from J, the junction contained 2 bases not matched to a gene. Germline CDR1 and CDR2: SGHTS and YDEGEE. The CDR3 has 16 amino acids. The CDR3 region has the DNA TGTGCCAGCAGCTTGGGGACTAGCGGGGCTACAGATACGCAGTATTTT. Its translation: CASSLGTSGATDTQYF.

The rearrangement links TRBV27 to TRBJ2-7; TRBD2 matches 7 bases. The CDR3 has 13 amino acids. V lost 3 bases and J lost 3; bases outside the gene matches: 2. Germline V gene data show CDR1 as MNHEY and CDR2 as SMNVEV (reference sequence). CDR3 protein: CASSLPGGYEQYF. For the CDR3, the DNA is TGTGCCAGCAGTTTGCCGGGAGGCTACGAGCAGTACTTC.

The V call is TRBV6-2 or TRBV6-3, the J call TRBJ1-1; possibly TRBD1 for D (5 bases). The V gene lost 2 bases and the J gene lost 6 bases, with 13 bases spanning the gap. In germline, CDR1 is MNHEY, CDR2 SVGEGT. CDR3 length: 14 residues. The CDR3 reads CASSYGGVSAEAFF. DNA for the CDR3: TGTGCCAGCAGTTACGGGGGGGTTAGCGCTGAAGCTTTCTTT.

This sequence joins TRBV5-4 and TRBJ2-2; possibly TRBD2 for D (6 bases). The CDR3 loop spans 16 amino acids. The V gene's germline CDR1 is SGHNT and CDR2 YYREEE (reference sequence). The ends were cut back, 0 bases at V and 0 bases at J, with 9 bases in the middle. CDR3 nucleotide sequence: TGTGCCAGCAGCTTGGGCCTAGCGACGAACACCGGGGAGCTGTTTTTT. Protein sequence: CASSLGLATNTGELFF.

The chain employs TRBV30 and TRBJ1-2; TRBD1 might be the D (6 bases). Germline CDR1 and CDR2: GTSNPN and SVGIG (reference sequence). Trimming removed 7 bases at V and 6 bases at J, with 15 bases between. CDR3 length: 12 amino acids. The CDR3 reads CAYLQGWDGYTF. The CDR3 bases are TGTGCCTACCTACAGGGCTGGGATGGCTACACCTTC.

This chain connects TRBV7-2 to TRBJ1-3; no definite D call. This CDR3 region has 15 residues. Germline values: CDR1 SGHTA, CDR2 FQGNSA. Deletions cut 5 bases from V and 2 bases from J, with 13 bases between. CDR3 sequence reads: CASSPRHSPGNTIYF. Here the CDR3 DNA reads TGTGCCAGCAGCCCACGACACTCGCCTGGAAACACCATATATTTT.

The chain combines TRBV3-1 (or the pseudogene TRBV3-2) with TRBJ1-5, with 8 bases matching TRBD1. The germline V gene encodes CDR1 LGHDT and CDR2 YNNKEL (reference sequence). This CDR3 comprises 15 residues. The V segment lost 5 bases and the J segment 7 bases; nucleotides outside the gene matches: 10. The DNA of the CDR3 is TGTGCCAGCAGCAACCGCGGACAGGGTGGGCAGCCCCAGCATTTT. Translation gives CASSNRGQGGQPQHF.

This clone was counted a few times. The chain uses TRBV5-4 and TRBJ2-1; tentative D call: TRBD2 (7 bases). This CDR3 has 15 amino acids. V lost 2 bases and J 5 bases, leaving 14 bases between the germline ends. CDR1 SGHNT and CDR2 YYREEE come from the germline V gene (reference sequence). DNA for the CDR3: TGTGCCAGCAGCTTACCCGGGGGGCCCCACAATGAGCAGTTCTTC. Residues: CASSLPGGPHNEQFF.

The chain joins TRBV9 to TRBJ2-1, with TRBD2 matching 8 bases. The length of the CDR3 is 14 residues. From germline, CDR1 is SGDLS and CDR2 YYNGEE. Trimming at V came to 2 bases and at J to 10 bases, leaving 8 bases not matched to a gene. This CDR3 reads CASSVATSVVEQFF. The CDR3 nucleotides read TGTGCCAGCAGCGTCGCGACTAGCGTAGTCGAGCAGTTCTTC.

The V gene is TRBV13, the J gene TRBJ2-3; D might be TRBD2 (6 bases). V was shortened by 3 bases and J by 0 bases, with 10 bases between the two germline ends. This CDR3 spans 15 amino acids. In germline, CDR1 is PRHDT, CDR2 FYEKMQ (reference sequence). The CDR3 protein is CASSLEGSSTDTQYF. The CDR3 nucleotides are TGTGCCAGCAGCTTGGAGGGATCTAGCACAGATACGCAGTATTTT.

The rearrangement links TRBV4-3 to TRBJ1-2; D may be TRBD1 (6 bases). The CDR3 consists of 15 residues. Per germline, CDR1 LGHNA and CDR2 YSLEER. V gave up 5 bases and J gave up 0 bases, with 13 bases separating them. As DNA, the CDR3 is TGCGCCAGCAGCAAAACGACAGGTACTAACTATGGCTACACCTTC. Protein product: CASSKTTGTNYGYTF.

The chain joins TRBV18 to TRBJ2-1; no clear D. CDR1 is KGHSH and CDR2 is LQKENI in the germline V gene. V was trimmed by 3 bases and J by 9 bases, leaving 6 bases between them. The CDR3 runs 11 residues. The CDR3 DNA reads TGTGCCAGCTCACCTCTCAGTGAGCAGTTCTTC. It yields the protein CASSPLSEQFF.

The rearrangement joins TRBV24-1 to TRBJ2-7; 10 bases fit TRBD1. The CDR3 is made up of 15 amino acids. V was pared by 3 bases and J by 3 bases, with 4 bases of the junction left unmatched. The germline CDR1 and CDR2 sequences are KGHDR and SFDVKD. For the CDR3, the DNA is TGTGCCACCAGTGATCCGGGACAGGGGCTCTACGAGCAGTACTTC. It translates to CATSDPGQGLYEQYF.

V and J are TRBV2 and TRBJ2-5; D gene uncertain. The length of the CDR3 is 14 residues. V was cut by 4 bases and J by 1 base, with 10 bases left in between. The V gene's germline CDR1 is SNHLY and CDR2 FYNNEI. The CDR3 protein is CASSGGASQETQYF. The DNA of the CDR3 is TGTGCCAGCAGTGGAGGAGCATCCCAAGAGACCCAGTACTTC. Variable domain in full (rest from reference TRBV2 and TRBJ2-5): EPEVTQTPSHQVTQMGQEVILRCVPISNHLYFYWYRQILGQKVEFLVSFYNNEISEKSEIFDDQFSVERPDGSNFTLKIRSTKLEDSAMYFCASSGGASQETQYFGPGTRLLVL.